This T cell receptor beta chain emerged from a study of cytomegalovirus exposure and HLA in healthy donors. Notes on the study in general: Cytomegalovirus association was assigned to about 150 TCR beta chains.

The PCR made use of 60 Vbeta and 13 Jbeta primers. Profiling relied on immunoSEQ multiplex PCR, and the TCRdb table lists in-frame clones only, not all of them. This sample has 120,000 or so clones, with approximately 78% found just once. As to this clone: The antigen remains unidentified.

The CDR3 loop spans 10 amino acids. V dropped 3 bases and J dropped 4 bases, with 4 bases sitting between them. Germline V gene sequence: CDR1 DFQATT, CDR2 SNEGSKA (reference sequence). The rearrangement joins TRBV20-1 to TRBJ2-7; D is ambiguous. The TCR sequence derives from a woman aged 40 to 49 in good health and CMV-seronegative. The specimen was PBMCs. Here the CDR3 reads CSASNYEQYF. In DNA, the CDR3 is TGCAGTGCTAGTAATTACGAGCAGTACTTC.